The clone carrying this TCR beta chain was observed a handful of times. The data derive from a study of T cells in Graves' hyperthyroidism and ophthalmopathy. The source material, RNA transcripts, was used to amplify TCR beta CDR3 regions. TCR CDR3 regions were first amplified by RT-PCR with HTBI primers. TCRdb reanalysed the multiplex PCR reads using MiXCR and keeps one entry per CDR3 protein. There are a few hundred thousand distinct CDR3 sequences in the sample; more than 12% occur only once, and more than 10% lies in the top ten. The CDR3 spans 13 residues. Trimming removed 7 bases from V and 4 bases from J; junction bases left unmatched: 7. Germline lookup yields CDR1 DFQATT and CDR2 SNEGSKA (reference sequence). Approximately 10 ml of fresh peripheral blood supplied the PBMCs.

The TCR originated in a woman in her thirties or forties with Graves' hyperthyroidism that later progressed to Graves' ophthalmopathy. The sequenced material came from blood. The rearrangement uses TRBV20-1 and TRBJ2-3; 8 bases are a match to TRBD2. CDR3 residues: CSVEREWADTQYF. In DNA form, the CDR3 reads TGCAGTGTTGAGCGGGAGTGGGCAGATACGCAGTATTTT.